This entry lists 6 T cell receptor beta chains sequenced from one sample in a study of T-cell reconstitution after alpha-beta-depleted transplantation in children (dated by TCRdb to between 2015 and 2016). Library prep was done by PCR. Sequencing used an Illumina HiSeq 2500. To normalize quantification of the TCRbeta repertoire, the TCR libraries were built with molecular barcoding that relied on unique molecular identifiers. The raw public data were reprocessed by TCRdb itself: fastp quality trimming at Q25, MiXCR clonotype calling, in-frame beta chains only. Every CDR3 protein is listed once, alongside the most common genes and DNA of its rows. The sample table holds hundreds of thousands of distinct CDR3 sequences, of which roughly 15% were seen once. Approximately 1% of the sample is in the top ten clones. The sample here was PBMCs from the stem cell graft donor, taken from the stem cell graft. All receptors derive from a human donor who donated a stem cell graft to a child with acute myeloid leukemia.

Only a few counts were recorded for this clonotype. V usage is TRBV12-3 or TRBV12-4 and J usage is TRBJ1-5, with no clear D. CDR3 length: 16 amino acids. Between the trimmed V and J ends, which lost 6 bases and 1 base, there was a span of 16 bases. CDR3 amino acids: CASSRELLGSNQPQHF. The CDR3 DNA reads as TGTGCCAGCAGCCGAGAACTCCTAGGGAGCAATCAGCCCCAGCATTTT.

The gene calls are TRBV14 and TRBJ1-1; D remains unclear. The CDR3 covers 15 residues. Looked up from germline, CDR1 is SGHDN and CDR2 is FVKESK. Trimming removed 4 bases from V and 5 bases from J, with 17 bases in between. This CDR3 is CASSLIDDFGTEAFF. CDR3 DNA sequence: TGTGCCAGCAGCCTCATCGATGACTTCGGGACTGAAGCTTTCTTT.

This sequence joins TRBV30 and TRBJ2-7; D might be TRBD1 (5 bases). V lost 4 bases to trimming and J lost 0 bases, with 10 bases between them. Germline values: CDR1 GTSNPN, CDR2 SVGIG (reference sequence). The CDR3 runs 13 residues. The CDR3 loop is CAWNSRASYEQYF. DNA for the CDR3: TGTGCCTGGAATAGCAGGGCCTCCTACGAGCAGTACTTC.

This clonotype was found many times. The rearrangement joins TRBV12-3 or TRBV12-4 to TRBJ2-3, with a tentative D call TRBD2 (6 bases). This CDR3 region has 15 residues. The germline V and J ends were trimmed by 6 bases and 0 bases, with 13 bases remaining between them. The CDR3 is CASRSGTPSTDTQYF. The CDR3 coding sequence is TGTGCCAGCAGATCCGGGACTCCTAGCACAGATACGCAGTATTTT.

This clonotype was seen a few times. The rearrangement links TRBV11-2 to TRBJ2-1, with D possibly TRBD2 on 5 matching bases. Trimming removed 5 bases from V and 1 base from J, with 21 bases in between. CDR1 is SGHAT, CDR2 FQNNGV, per germline. CDR3 length equals 18 residues. CDR3 in amino acids: CASSPRDSFSNSYNEQFF. The CDR3 DNA reads TGTGCCAGCAGCCCCCGGGATTCTTTCTCTAATTCCTACAATGAGCAGTTCTTC. The full variable domain, rest sourced from reference TRBV11-2 and TRBJ2-1, is EAGVAQSPRYKIIEKRQSVAFWCNPISGHATLYWYQQILGQGPKLLIQFQNNGVVDDSQLPKDRFSAERLKGVDSTLKIQPAKLEDSAVYLCASSPRDSFSNSYNEQFFGPGTRLTVL.

The chain combines TRBV12-3 or TRBV12-4 with TRBJ2-3; 13 bases agree with TRBD2. The CDR3 sequence is 14 residues long. V lost 5 bases, J lost 10 bases, and 6 bases stayed unmatched. The CDR3 loop reads CASSLTSGGAPQYF. CDR3 DNA: TGTGCCAGCAGTCTCACTAGCGGGGGGGCCCCGCAGTATTTT.